This is a list of T cell receptor beta chains from one sample in a study of cytomegalovirus exposure and HLA in healthy donors. Only in-frame clones appear in the TCRdb table, and some are missing; sequencing was by immunoSEQ multiplex PCR. The data contain about 130,000 clones, roughly 8.3% of them singletons. Sequenced material: PBMCs. All receptors derive from a man in his forties or fifties in good health and CMV-seronegative. CDR3s include the opening cysteine and the closing phenylalanine or tryptophan. A D gene is named only where the DNA matches it firmly. Some rows have no size entry. The others give once, few or many, or a class for an expanded clone.

>TRBV5-1|-|-|TRBJ2-1
CASSLEVENEQFF
TGCGCCAGCAGCTTGGAAGTAGAAAATGAGCAGTTCTTC
>TRBV19|-|TRBD1|TRBJ1-1
CAGRTTGTGASEAFF
TGTGCCGGTCGAACTACCGGGACAGGGGCTTCTGAAGCTTTCTTT
>TRBV7-2|-|-|TRBJ1-1
CASSLNSEAFF
TGTGCCAGCAGCTTAAACTCTGAAGCTTTCTTT
>TRBV5-1|few|TRBD1|TRBJ2-5
CASSLGGTEETQYF
TGCGCCAGCAGCTTGGGGGGGACAGAAGAGACCCAGTACTTC
>TRBV30|-|-|TRBJ1-2
CAWTLASDGYGYTF
TGTGCCTGGACCCTCGCTAGTGATGGCTATGGCTACACCTTC
>TRBV19|few|-|TRBJ1-1
CASNPGQGTEAFF
TGTGCCTCTAATCCAGGGCAGGGCACTGAAGCTTTCTTT
>TRBV11-3|-|TRBD2|TRBJ2-1
CASSLGLAGGRNEQFF
TGTGCCAGCAGCTTAGGACTAGCGGGGGGCAGGAATGAGCAGTTCTTC
>TRBV6-1|-|TRBD1|TRBJ1-2
CASRGQNSYGYTF
TGTGCCAGCAGGGGACAGAATAGCTATGGCTACACCTTC
>TRBV7-9|-|-|TRBJ2-5
CASSGYGPGGETQYF
TGTGCCAGCAGCGGATACGGTCCTGGAGGAGAGACCCAGTACTTC
>TRBV5-1|-|-|TRBJ1-2
CASSLVTGSNYGYTF
TGCGCCAGCAGCTTGGTGACCGGGAGTAACTATGGCTACACCTTC
>TRBV6-1|few|-|TRBJ2-7
CASRGAPSTYEQYF
TGTGCCAGCAGAGGGGCCCCTTCAACCTACGAGCAGTACTTC
>TRBV21-1|few|-|TRBJ2-4
CASSKFLGQGNKAKNIQYF
TGTGCCAGCAGCAAGTTCCTCGGACAGGGAAACAAAGCCAAAAACATTCAGTACTTC
>TRBV5-4|once|-|TRBJ2-7
CASSRFPGSGTYEQYF
TGTGCCAGCAGCCGATTTCCGGGATCCGGCACCTACGAGCAGTACTTC
>TRBV15|-|-|TRBJ1-2
CATSRDRRDGYTF
TGTGCCACCAGCAGAGATAGGAGGGATGGCTACACCTTC
>TRBV7-2|few|TRBD1|TRBJ2-1
CASSFGPTGAYNEQFF
TGTGCCAGCAGCTTCGGCCCGACAGGGGCCTACAATGAGCAGTTCTTC
>TRBV15|-|TRBD1|TRBJ2-6
CATSRESLGGGGANVLTF
TGTGCCACCAGCAGAGAGTCACTAGGGGGCGGTGGGGCCAACGTCCTGACTTTC
>TRBV9|-|TRBD1|TRBJ2-1
CASSMGRDRASNEQFF
TGTGCCAGCAGCATGGGCCGGGACAGGGCCTCCAATGAGCAGTTCTTC
>TRBV29-1|-|-|TRBJ1-3
CSVEDRGRPNTIYF
TGCAGCGTTGAAGATCGGGGGAGGCCAAACACCATATATTTT
>TRBV4-1|-|TRBD1|TRBJ1-5
CASSQVTGFNQPQHF
TGCGCCAGCAGCCAGGTGACAGGGTTCAATCAGCCCCAGCATTTT
>TRBV9|-|-|TRBJ2-5
CASSAVGGLAETQYF
TGTGCCAGCAGCGCTGTGGGGGGGCTCGCGGAGACCCAGTACTTC
>TRBV10-3|-|TRBD2|TRBJ2-2
CAITPTSGGDSGELFF
TGTGCCATCACCCCGACTAGCGGGGGAGACAGCGGGGAGCTGTTTTTT
>TRBV11-2|-|TRBD1|TRBJ1-1
CASSSRQGSQVNTEAFF
TGTGCCAGCAGCTCACGACAGGGCTCACAGGTGAACACTGAAGCTTTCTTT
>TRBV19|few|TRBD1|TRBJ2-7
CASSLTGPIFYEQYF
TGTGCCAGTAGTTTGACAGGGCCAATATTCTACGAGCAGTACTTC
>TRBV7-9|-|-|TRBJ2-7
CASSPQAGALYEQYF
TGTGCCAGCAGCCCCCAAGCAGGGGCTCTCTACGAGCAGTACTTC
>TRBV7-9|-|TRBD1|TRBJ1-1
CASSRRTGAMDTEAFF
TGTGCCAGCAGCCGAAGGACAGGGGCGATGGACACTGAAGCTTTCTTT
>TRBV2|-|-|TRBJ1-5
CASSVDRQSNQPQHF
TGTGCCAGCAGTGTGGACCGACAGAGCAATCAGCCCCAGCATTTT
>TRBV11-2|-|-|TRBJ2-2
CASSSGFGELFF
TGTGCCAGCAGCTCCGGTTTCGGGGAGCTGTTTTTT
>TRBV5-1|-|-|TRBJ2-7
CASSLEGGTYEQYF
TGCGCCAGCAGCTTGGAAGGGGGTACCTACGAGCAGTACTTC
>TRBV19|-|TRBD1|TRBJ1-1
CASSKGQQNTEAFF
TGTGCCAGTAGTAAGGGACAGCAGAACACTGAAGCTTTCTTT
>TRBV6-5|-|TRBD1|TRBJ2-4
CASSSTGVKNIQYF
TGTGCCAGCAGCTCCACAGGGGTCAAAAACATTCAGTACTTC
>TRBV27|few|TRBD1|TRBJ2-7
CASSLRQGGEQYF
TGTGCCAGCAGCCTAAGACAGGGCGGCGAGCAGTACTTC
>TRBV15|-|-|TRBJ2-5
CATSKQGGYQETQYF
TGTGCCACCAGCAAACAGGGGGGGTACCAAGAGACCCAGTACTTC
>TRBV13|few|-|TRBJ1-1
CASSGGTGNTEAFF
TGTGCCAGCAGCGGGGGGACGGGGAACACTGAAGCTTTCTTT
>TRBV6-4|-|TRBD1|TRBJ2-1
CASSDGQGVVPEQFF
TGTGCCAGCAGTGACGGGCAGGGGGTGGTACCTGAGCAGTTCTTC
>TRBV1|many|-|TRBJ2-7
CTRRPVSYEQYF
TGCACCAGGAGGCCAGTCTCCTACGAGCAGTACTTC
>TRBV13|-|-|TRBJ2-1
CASSPNPRQGGQFF
TGTGCCAGCAGCCCAAACCCTCGACAGGGAGGGCAGTTCTTC
>TRBV28|few|-|TRBJ1-5
CASRSYSNQPQHF
TGTGCCAGCAGGTCGTATAGCAATCAGCCCCAGCATTTT
>TRBV29-1|few|-|TRBJ1-3
CSVGDTSSGNTIYF
TGCAGCGTTGGGGACACCAGCTCTGGAAACACCATATATTTT
>TRBV13|-|-|TRBJ2-7
CASSLGEPLSYEQYF
TGTGCCAGCAGCTTAGGAGAACCACTCTCCTACGAGCAGTACTTC
>TRBV19|few|TRBD1|TRBJ2-7
CASSTTGGYEQYF
TGTGCCAGTAGTACGACAGGGGGGTACGAGCAGTACTTC
>TRBV1|-|-|TRBJ2-7
CTSSQAPYEQYF
TGCACCAGCAGCCAAGCCCCATACGAGCAGTACTTC
>TRBV7-2|-|TRBD1|TRBJ2-7
CASSLDRHQYEQYF
TGTGCCAGCAGCTTGGACAGGCACCAATACGAGCAGTACTTC
>TRBV5-1|few|-|TRBJ2-3
CASSLTASTDTQYF
TGCGCCAGCAGCTTGACAGCTAGCACAGATACGCAGTATTTT
>TRBV19|-|-|TRBJ2-3
CASKSGGHFTDTQYF
TGTGCCAGTAAATCCGGGGGGCACTTCACAGATACGCAGTATTTT
>TRBV19|few|-|TRBJ1-1
CASSTRWNTEAFF
TGTGCCAGTAGTACCCGGTGGAACACTGAAGCTTTCTTT
>TRBV4-2|few|TRBD2|TRBJ2-2
CASSQVAGGRVGELFF
TGTGCCAGCAGCCAAGTAGCGGGGGGGCGAGTCGGGGAGCTGTTTTTT
>TRBV10-3|few|-|TRBJ1-1
CAIGLGNTEAFF
TGTGCCATCGGTCTCGGGAACACTGAAGCTTTCTTT
>TRBV23-1|-|-|TRBJ1-1
CAPFSEAFF
TGCGCCCCCTTCTCTGAAGCTTTCTTT
>TRBV29-1|-|TRBD2|TRBJ2-2
CSVGRGRDTGELFF
TGCAGCGTTGGGCGGGGGAGGGACACCGGGGAGCTGTTTTTT
>TRBV27|-|-|TRBJ1-6
CASSIQGRYSPLHF
TGTGCCAGCAGTATCCAGGGGCGATATTCACCCCTCCACTTT